This T cell receptor (beta chain) was sequenced during a study of cytomegalovirus exposure and HLA in healthy donors. Whole-study findings and limits: Follow-up analysis later connected one missense variant in DCLRE1C with trimming of TCR beta V- and J-genes.

Per the germline V gene, CDR1 is LNHDA and CDR2 is SQIVND (reference sequence). CDR3 length: 14 amino acids. V lost 1 base to trimming and J lost 4 bases, with 8 bases between them. The PCR employed 60 Vbeta primers together with 13 Jbeta primers. Data came from immunoSEQ multiplex PCR; TCRdb stores just in-frame clones and leaves some out. Here the sample spans 99,000 or so clones, roughly 80% being singletons. Note on this clone: Antigen specificity is unknown.

The chain couples TRBV19 to TRBJ1-5; the D is unclear. The receptor comes from a middle-aged woman in good health and CMV-seropositive. The specimen sequenced was PBMCs. The CDR3 nucleotides read TGTGCCAGTAGTATAGGGGAGGCAAATCAGCCCCAGCATTTT. Its translation is CASSIGEANQPQHF.